Listed below are T cell receptor beta chains from one sample, sequenced in a study of blood T cell repertoires in COVID-19. TCRdb's table, derived via immunoSEQ multiplex PCR, lists solely in-frame clones and lacks some. The sample has over 85,000 clones, nearly 90% seen once; the top ten hold about 5%. The sample was peripheral blood. The receptors were gathered from a man aged 65 to 79 with acute or convalescent COVID-19. The CDR3 runs from the conserved cysteine through the conserved F or W. A D gene is named only where the DNA matches it firmly. A row's size may be missing; if present it is once, few, many or a size class.

>TRBJ2-5|-|TRBV3-1/TRBV3-2|-|15
TGTGCCAGCAGCCAAGATACCCGGAGGGAGGAGACCCAGTACTTC
CASSQDTRREETQYF
>TRBJ2-7|TRBD2|TRBV27|-|15
TGTGCCAGCAGTATATGGACTAGCGGGGGGGGCGAGCAGTACTTC
CASSIWTSGGGEQYF
>TRBJ2-2|-|TRBV5-1|few|14
TGCGCCAGCAGCTTTGCGCTAGACACCGGGGAGCTGTTTTTT
CASSFALDTGELFF
>TRBJ2-3|-|TRBV5-4|-|13
TGTGCCAGCAGCACTGGGGGCGCAGATACGCAGTATTTT
CASSTGGADTQYF
>TRBJ1-4|-|TRBV2|-|14
TGTGCCAGCAAGCCCAGGGAAACTAATGAAAAACTGTTTTTT
CASKPRETNEKLFF
>TRBJ1-3|TRBD1|TRBV2|-|14
TGTGCCAGCACCGCCGGACAGGGCGGAAACACCATATATTTT
CASTAGQGGNTIYF
>TRBJ2-2|-|TRBV11-2|once|14
TGTGCCAGCAGCTTAGGACAGAACACCGGGGAGCTGTTTTTT
CASSLGQNTGELFF
>TRBJ1-6|-|TRBV25-1|once|15
TGTGCCAGCAGCGAGGGGGTCGGCTATAATTCACCCCTCCACTTT
CASSEGVGYNSPLHF
>TRBJ2-3|-|TRBV7-9|once|14
TGTGCCAGCAGCTTAGACAGTTACACAGATACGCAGTATTTT
CASSLDSYTDTQYF
>TRBJ2-7|TRBD1|TRBV3-1/TRBV3-2|-|14
TGTGCCAGCAGCCAAGTGAGACAGGGCTACGAGCAGTACTTC
CASSQVRQGYEQYF
>TRBJ1-4|TRBD1|TRBV28|once|14
TGTGCCAGCCACCAACAGGGGGCGGGTGAAAAACTGTTTTTT
CASHQQGAGEKLFF
>TRBJ2-5|TRBD1|TRBV28|-|15
TGTGCCAGCAGTTTGTTCGGGACAGCAATTAAGACCCAGTACTTC
CASSLFGTAIKTQYF
>TRBJ2-7|TRBD1|TRBV3-1/TRBV3-2|-|13
TGTGCCAGCAGTACAGGGGTCGGGAACGAGCAGTACTTC
CASSTGVGNEQYF
>TRBJ1-2|TRBD1|TRBV6-1|-|16
TGTGCCAGCAGTGAGGACAGGACGCAGGTTCACTATGGCTACACCTTC
CASSEDRTQVHYGYTF
>TRBJ2-3|TRBD1|TRBV6-6|-|17
TGTGCCAGCAGTCTACGCGCCGGACAGGGTAGCACAGATACGCAGTATTTT
CASSLRAGQGSTDTQYF
>TRBJ2-7|-|TRBV5-1|-|13
TGCGCCAGCAGCTTGTCCAGCTCCTACGAGCAGTACTTC
CASSLSSSYEQYF
>TRBJ1-1|-|TRBV6-2/TRBV6-3|-|13
TGTGCCAGCAGTTACTCGGTGGTAGTTGGAGCTTTCTTT
CASSYSVVVGAFF
>TRBJ1-2|-|TRBV6-5|-|14
TGTGCCAGCAGGAACGGGGGGGCGCTGGAAGGCTACACCTTC
CASRNGGALEGYTF
>TRBJ2-1|TRBD1|TRBV4-1|few|14
TGCGCCAGCAGCCCAACCGACAGGGGCAATGAGCAGTTCTTC
CASSPTDRGNEQFF
>TRBJ1-4|TRBD1|TRBV9|-|15
TGTGCCAGCAGCGTCAGTGGAGGGGGCCTGGAAAAACTGTTTTTT
CASSVSGGGLEKLFF
>TRBJ1-4|TRBD1|TRBV5-6|-|16
TGTGCCAGCAGCCTGACAGGGGCCCCAACTAATGAAAAACTGTTTTTT
CASSLTGAPTNEKLFF
>TRBJ2-4|-|TRBV11-2|-|16
TGTGCCAGCAGTCGACAGTTCTCCCTAGCCAAAAACATTCAGTACTTC
CASSRQFSLAKNIQYF
>TRBJ1-1|-|TRBV5-1|-|15
TGCGCCAGCAGCTTGGGACAGGATCGGAACACTGAAGCTTTCTTT
CASSLGQDRNTEAFF
>TRBJ2-1|-|TRBV29-1|-|14
TGCAGCGTTGGATTGTCACTCTCCTACAATGAGCAGTTCTTC
CSVGLSLSYNEQFF
>TRBJ1-6|-|TRBV28|-|16
TGTGCCAGCAGTCCCCTCGGGGGAGGTAATAATTCACCCCTCCACTTT
CASSPLGGGNNSPLHF
>TRBJ2-3|TRBD1|TRBV28|-|16
TGTGCCAGCAGTCCCTCCAGGGGGCTTAATACAGATACGCAGTATTTT
CASSPSRGLNTDTQYF
>TRBJ1-2|TRBD1|TRBV6-6|-|13
TGTGCCAGCAGTTCGACAGGGGCCTATGGCTACACCTTC
CASSSTGAYGYTF
>TRBJ2-2|TRBD1|TRBV11-3|-|16
TGTGCCAGCAGCTTCGGCTGGACAGGGCGTTCCGGGGAGCTGTTTTTT
CASSFGWTGRSGELFF
>TRBJ2-5|-|TRBV2|-|13
TGTGCCAGCAGTGATCGGGGTCAAGAGACCCAGTACTTC
CASSDRGQETQYF
>TRBJ1-4|-|TRBV27|-|14
TGTGCCAGCAGTCCCAAACGGGGAGGGGAAAAACTGTTTTTT
CASSPKRGGEKLFF
>TRBJ1-1|-|TRBV2|-|14
TGTGCCACCGCAGTGAGGGGAGGGAACACTGAAGCTTTCTTT
CATAVRGGNTEAFF
>TRBJ1-1|TRBD1|TRBV28|-|15
TGTGCCAGCGGGACCCACAGGGGACGCTACACTGAAGCTTTCTTT
CASGTHRGRYTEAFF
>TRBJ2-5|TRBD2|TRBV5-6|-|16
TGTGCCAGCAGTTCCTACGGTAGTCGGGAGGGAGAGACCCAGTACTTC
CASSSYGSREGETQYF
>TRBJ2-2|TRBD2|TRBV4-1|few|16
TGCGCCAGCAGCCGATTAGCGGGGTTCGTCACCGGGGAGCTGTTTTTT
CASSRLAGFVTGELFF
>TRBJ1-6|-|TRBV28|-|16
TGTGCCAGCAGTTCCCCGGACTCTTTCTATAATTCACCCCTCCACTTT
CASSSPDSFYNSPLHF
>TRBJ2-3|-|TRBV14|-|16
TGTGCCAGCAGCCAAGGAGGCGGTTTTAGCACAGATACGCAGTATTTT
CASSQGGGFSTDTQYF
>TRBJ2-5|TRBD1|TRBV28|-|16
TGTGCCAGCAGGGAGCCGGGACAGGGGGCCATGGAGACCCAGTACTTC
CASREPGQGAMETQYF